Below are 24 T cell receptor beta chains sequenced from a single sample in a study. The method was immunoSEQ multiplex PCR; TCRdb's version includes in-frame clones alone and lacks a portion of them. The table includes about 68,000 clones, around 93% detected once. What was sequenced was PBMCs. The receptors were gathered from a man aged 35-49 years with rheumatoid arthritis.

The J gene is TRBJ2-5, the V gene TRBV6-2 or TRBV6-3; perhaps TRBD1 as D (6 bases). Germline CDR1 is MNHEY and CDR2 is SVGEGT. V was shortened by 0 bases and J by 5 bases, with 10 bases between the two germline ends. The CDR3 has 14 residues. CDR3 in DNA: TGTGCCAGCAGTTACTCGAGGGGACATGAGACCCAGTACTTC. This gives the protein CASSYSRGHETQYF.

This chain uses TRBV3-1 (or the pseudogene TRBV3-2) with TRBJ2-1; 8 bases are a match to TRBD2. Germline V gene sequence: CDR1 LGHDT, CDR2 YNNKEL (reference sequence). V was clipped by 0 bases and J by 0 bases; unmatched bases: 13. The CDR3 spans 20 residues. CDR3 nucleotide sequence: TGTGCCAGCAGCCAAGACCCCCCTTTCGGGGGGGATAGCTCCTACAATGAGCAGTTCTTC. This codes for CASSQDPPFGGDSSYNEQFF.

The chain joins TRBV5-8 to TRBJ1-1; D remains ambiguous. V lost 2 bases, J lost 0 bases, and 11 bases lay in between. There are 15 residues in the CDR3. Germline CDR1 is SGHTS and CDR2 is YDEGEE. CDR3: CASSFAAAMNTEAFF. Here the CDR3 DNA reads TGTGCCAGCAGCTTTGCCGCGGCAATGAACACTGAAGCTTTCTTT.

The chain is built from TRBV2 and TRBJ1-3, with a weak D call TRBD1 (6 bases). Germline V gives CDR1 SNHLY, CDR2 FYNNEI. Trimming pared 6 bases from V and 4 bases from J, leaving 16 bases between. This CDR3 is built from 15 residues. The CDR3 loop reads CASRHRDNIGNTIYF. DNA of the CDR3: TGTGCCAGCAGACACCGGGACAATATAGGAAACACCATATATTTT.

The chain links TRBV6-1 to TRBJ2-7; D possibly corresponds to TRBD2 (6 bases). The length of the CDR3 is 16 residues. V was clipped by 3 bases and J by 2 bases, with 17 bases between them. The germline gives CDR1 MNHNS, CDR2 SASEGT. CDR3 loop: CASSDFGASVAYEQYF. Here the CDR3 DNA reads TGTGCCAGCAGTGATTTCGGGGCTAGCGTAGCCTACGAGCAGTACTTC.

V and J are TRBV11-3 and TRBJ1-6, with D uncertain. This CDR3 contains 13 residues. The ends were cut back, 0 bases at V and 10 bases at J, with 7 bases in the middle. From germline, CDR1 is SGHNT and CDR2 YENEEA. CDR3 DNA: TGTGCCAGCAGCTTAGATCGGAGGTCACCCCTCCACTTT. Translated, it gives CASSLDRRSPLHF.

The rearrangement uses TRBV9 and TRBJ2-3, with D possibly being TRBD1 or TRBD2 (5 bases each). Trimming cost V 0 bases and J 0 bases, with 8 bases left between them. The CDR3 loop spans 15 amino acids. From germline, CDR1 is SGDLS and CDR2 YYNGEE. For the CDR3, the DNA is TGTGCCAGCAGCGTAGGAGGGGTCAGCACAGATACGCAGTATTTT. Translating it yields CASSVGGVSTDTQYF. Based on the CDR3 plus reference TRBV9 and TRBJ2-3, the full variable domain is DSGVTQTPKHLITATGQRVTLRCSPRSGDLSVYWYQQSLDQGLQFLIQYYNGEERAKGNILERFSAQQFPDLHSELNLSSLELGDSALYFCASSVGGVSTDTQYFGPGTRLTVL.

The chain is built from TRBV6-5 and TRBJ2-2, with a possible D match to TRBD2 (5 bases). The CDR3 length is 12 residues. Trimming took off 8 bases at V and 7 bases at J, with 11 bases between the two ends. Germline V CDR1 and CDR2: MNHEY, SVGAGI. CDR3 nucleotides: TGTGCCAGCGAGGGCTTCGACGGGGAGCTGTTTTTT. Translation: CASEGFDGELFF.

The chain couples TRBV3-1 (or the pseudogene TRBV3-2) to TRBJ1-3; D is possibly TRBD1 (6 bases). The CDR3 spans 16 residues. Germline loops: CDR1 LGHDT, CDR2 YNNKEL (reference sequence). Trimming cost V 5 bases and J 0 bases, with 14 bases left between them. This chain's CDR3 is CASSVRTVSSGNTIYF. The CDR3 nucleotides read TGTGCCAGCAGCGTCCGGACAGTGAGCTCTGGAAACACCATATATTTT.

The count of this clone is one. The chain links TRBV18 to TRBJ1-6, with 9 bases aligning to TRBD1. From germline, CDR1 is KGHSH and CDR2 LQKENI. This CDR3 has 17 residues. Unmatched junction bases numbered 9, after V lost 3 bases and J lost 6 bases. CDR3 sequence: CASSPNRQGGGNSPLHF. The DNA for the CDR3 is TGTGCCAGCTCACCTAACCGACAGGGGGGGGGTAATTCACCCCTCCACTTT.

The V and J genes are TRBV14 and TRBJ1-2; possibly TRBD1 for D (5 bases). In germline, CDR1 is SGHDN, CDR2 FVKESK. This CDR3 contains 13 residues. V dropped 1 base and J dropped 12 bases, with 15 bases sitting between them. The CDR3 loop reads CASSQVQGIMDTF. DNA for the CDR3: TGTGCCAGCAGCCAAGTTCAGGGTATTATGGACACCTTC. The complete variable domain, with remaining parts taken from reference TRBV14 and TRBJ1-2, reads EAGVTQFPSHSVIEKGQTVTLRCDPISGHDNLYWYRRVMGKEIKFLLHFVKESKQDESGMPNNRFLAERTGGTYSTLKVQPAELEDSGVYFCASSQVQGIMDTFGSGTRLTVV.

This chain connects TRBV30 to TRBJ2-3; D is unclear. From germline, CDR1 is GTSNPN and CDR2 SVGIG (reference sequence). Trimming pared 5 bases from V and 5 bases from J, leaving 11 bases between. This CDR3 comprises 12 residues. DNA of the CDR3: TGTGCCTGGGAAGGGCCGCGAGATACGCAGTATTTT. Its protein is CAWEGPRDTQYF.

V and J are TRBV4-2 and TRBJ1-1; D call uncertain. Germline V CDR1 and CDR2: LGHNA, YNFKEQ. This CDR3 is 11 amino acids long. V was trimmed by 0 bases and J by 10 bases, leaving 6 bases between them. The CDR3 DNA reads TGTGCCAGCAGCCAAGAACGTGGAGCTTTCTTT. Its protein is CASSQERGAFF.

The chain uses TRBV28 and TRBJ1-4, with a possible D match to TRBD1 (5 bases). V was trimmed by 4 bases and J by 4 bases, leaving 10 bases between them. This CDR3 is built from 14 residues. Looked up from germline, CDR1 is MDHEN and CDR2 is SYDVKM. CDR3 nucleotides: TGTGCCAGCAGTTGGGGGAACATTAATGAAAAACTGTTTTTT. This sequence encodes CASSWGNINEKLFF.

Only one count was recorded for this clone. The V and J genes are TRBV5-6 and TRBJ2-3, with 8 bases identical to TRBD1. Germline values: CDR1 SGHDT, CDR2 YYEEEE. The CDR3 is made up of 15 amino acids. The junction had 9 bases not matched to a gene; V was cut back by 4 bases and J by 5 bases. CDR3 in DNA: TGTGCCAGCAGCGGACCAGGGGGCGCAGAAGATACGCAGTATTTT. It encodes CASSGPGGAEDTQYF.

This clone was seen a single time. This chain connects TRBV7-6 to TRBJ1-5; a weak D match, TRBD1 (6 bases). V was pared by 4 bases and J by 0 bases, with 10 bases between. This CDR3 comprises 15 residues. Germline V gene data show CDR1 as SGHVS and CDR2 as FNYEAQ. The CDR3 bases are TGTGCCAGCAGCTCCGGGACACTTAGCAATCAGCCCCAGCATTTT. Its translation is CASSSGTLSNQPQHF.

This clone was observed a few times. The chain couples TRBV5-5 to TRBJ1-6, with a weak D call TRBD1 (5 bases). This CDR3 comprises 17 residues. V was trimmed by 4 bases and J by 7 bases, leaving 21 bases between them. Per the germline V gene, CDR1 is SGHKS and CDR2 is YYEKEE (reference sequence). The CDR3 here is CASSPSRQGFFNSPLHF. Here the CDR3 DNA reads TGTGCCAGCAGCCCCTCAAGGCAGGGCTTCTTCAATTCACCCCTCCACTTT.

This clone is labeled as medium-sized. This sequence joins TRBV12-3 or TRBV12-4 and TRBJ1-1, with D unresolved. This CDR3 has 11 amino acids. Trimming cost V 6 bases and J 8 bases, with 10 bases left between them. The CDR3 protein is CASRGLLEAFF. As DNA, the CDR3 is TGTGCCAGCAGGGGTTTATTGGAAGCTTTCTTT.

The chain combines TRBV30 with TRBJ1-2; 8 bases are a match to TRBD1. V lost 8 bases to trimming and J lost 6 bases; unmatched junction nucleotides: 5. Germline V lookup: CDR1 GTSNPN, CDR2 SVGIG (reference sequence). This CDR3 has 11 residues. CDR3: CAGETGDGYTF. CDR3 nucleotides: TGTGCCGGCGAGACAGGGGATGGCTACACCTTC.

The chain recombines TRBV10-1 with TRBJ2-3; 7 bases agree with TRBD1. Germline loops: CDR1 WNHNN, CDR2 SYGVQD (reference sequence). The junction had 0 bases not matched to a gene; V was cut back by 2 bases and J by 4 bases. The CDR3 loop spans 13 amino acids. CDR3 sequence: CASSEQGADTQYF. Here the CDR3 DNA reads TGCGCCAGCAGTGAGCAGGGGGCAGATACGCAGTATTTT.

CDR3 sequence: CASSTGQNTEAFF. DNA for the CDR3: TGTGCCAGCAGTACGGGACAGAACACTGAAGCTTTCTTT. The V gene is TRBV6-5, the J gene TRBJ1-1; D perhaps matches TRBD1 (6 bases). Germline V lookup: CDR1 MNHEY, CDR2 SVGAGI. V lost 5 bases and J 1 base, leaving 8 bases between the germline ends. The CDR3 has 13 amino acids.

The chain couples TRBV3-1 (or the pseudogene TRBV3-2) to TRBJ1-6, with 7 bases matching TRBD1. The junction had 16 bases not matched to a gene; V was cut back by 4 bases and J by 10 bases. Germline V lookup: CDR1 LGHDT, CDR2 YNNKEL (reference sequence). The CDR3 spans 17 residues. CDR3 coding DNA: TGTGCCAGCAGCCCGACCCAGGCCAGGGGGGGCACCTCACCCCTCCACTTT. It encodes CASSPTQARGGTSPLHF.

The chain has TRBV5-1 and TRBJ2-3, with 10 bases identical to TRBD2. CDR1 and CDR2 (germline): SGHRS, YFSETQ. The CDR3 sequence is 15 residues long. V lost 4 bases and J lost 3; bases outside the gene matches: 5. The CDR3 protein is CASSTPSGGTDTQYF. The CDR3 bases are TGCGCCAGCAGCACACCTAGCGGGGGAACAGATACGCAGTATTTT.

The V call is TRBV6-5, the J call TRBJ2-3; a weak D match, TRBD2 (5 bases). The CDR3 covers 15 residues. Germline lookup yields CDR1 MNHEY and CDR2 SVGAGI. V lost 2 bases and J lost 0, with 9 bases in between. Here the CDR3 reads CASSYDGGSTDTQYF. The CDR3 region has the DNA TGTGCCAGCAGTTACGATGGCGGGAGCACAGATACGCAGTATTTT.